This TCR beta chain was sequenced in a study of T cells in Graves' hyperthyroidism and ophthalmopathy. The CDR3 has 11 amino acids. Between the trimmed V and J ends, which lost 11 bases and 3 bases, there was a span of 10 bases. Germline loops: CDR1 SNHLY, CDR2 FYNNEI. This clonotype was picked up many times. Amplification yielded TCR beta CDR3 regions, with RNA transcripts as the source. Primed by the HTBI set, a first-round RT-PCR was run on the TCR CDR3. TCRdb called the multiplex PCR reads again in MiXCR, with one record for every CDR3 protein. The table shows roughly 99,000 distinct CDR3 sequences, with approximately 16% occurring only once.

The receptor's source is a woman aged 50 to 60 with Graves' hyperthyroidism. The chain is built from TRBV2 and TRBJ1-2; unclear D gene. The sequenced material came from blood. CDR3 coding DNA: TGTGCCTCGGGGAGAGACTATGGCTACACCTTC. It codes for CASGRDYGYTF. Supplemented by reference TRBV2 and TRBJ1-2, the full variable domain reads EPEVTQTPSHQVTQMGQEVILRCVPISNHLYFYWYRQILGQKVEFLVSFYNNEISEKSEIFDDQFSVERPDGSNFTLKIRSTKLEDSAMYFCASGRDYGYTFGSGTRLTVV.